One and the same sample provided the 3 T cell receptor beta chains below, sequenced in a study of blood T cell repertoires in COVID-19. TCRdb's table, derived via immunoSEQ multiplex PCR, lists solely in-frame clones and lacks some. The sample records hundreds of thousands of clones, over 80% being singletons. The sequencing input was peripheral blood. These receptors all stem from a woman aged 40 to 50 who had recovered from COVID-19.

The J gene is TRBJ2-5, the V gene TRBV9; 8 bases match TRBD2. Trimming took 0 bases from V and 2 from J; bases not matched to a gene: 3. The CDR3 is 15 amino acids. Germline CDR1 reads SGDLS; CDR2 reads YYNGEE. CDR3 in DNA: TGTGCCAGCAGCGTAGGCGGGGGGTTACAAGAGACCCAGTACTTC. Encoded protein: CASSVGGGLQETQYF.

There are a few counts of this clone. The chain carries TRBV29-1 and TRBJ1-1, with D hard to call. Germline loops: CDR1 SQVTM, CDR2 ANQGSEA. This CDR3 has 10 residues. V lost 6 bases and J lost 11, with 13 bases in between. The CDR3 DNA follows: TGCAGCGTCGTAGCCCGGGAGGCTTTCTTT. The encoded protein is CSVVAREAFF.

The chain couples TRBV28 to TRBJ1-6, with a tentative D call TRBD1 (5 bases). Trimming shortened V by 11 bases and J by 10 bases, and 18 bases separated the two germline ends. The CDR3 is 13 residues long. Per germline, CDR1 MDHEN and CDR2 SYDVKM. This CDR3 reads CAANGGAESPLHF. CDR3 sequence (DNA): TGTGCCGCGAACGGAGGGGCCGAATCACCCCTCCACTTT. Combining the CDR3 with reference TRBV28 and TRBJ1-6 gives the whole variable domain DVKVTQSSRYLVKRTGEKVFLECVQDMDHENMFWYRQDPGLGLRLIYFSYDVKMKEKGDIPEGYSVSREKKERFSLILESASTNQTSMYLCAANGGAESPLHFGNGTRLTVT.